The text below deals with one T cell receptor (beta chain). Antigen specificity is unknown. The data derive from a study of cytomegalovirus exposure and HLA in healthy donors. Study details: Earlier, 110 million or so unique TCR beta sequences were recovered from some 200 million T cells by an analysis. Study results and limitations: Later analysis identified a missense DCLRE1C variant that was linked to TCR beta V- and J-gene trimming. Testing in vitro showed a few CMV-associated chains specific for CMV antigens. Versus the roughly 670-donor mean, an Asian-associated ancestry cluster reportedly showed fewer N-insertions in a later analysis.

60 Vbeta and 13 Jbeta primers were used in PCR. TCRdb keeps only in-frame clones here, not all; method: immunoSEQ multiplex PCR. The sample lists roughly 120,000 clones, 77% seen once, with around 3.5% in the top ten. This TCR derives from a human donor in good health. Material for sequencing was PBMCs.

Here the CDR3 DNA reads TGTGCCAGCAGCTTCGGGGGGACGTATGATACGCAGTATTTT. Amino acids: CASSFGGTYDTQYF. This chain links TRBV11-3 with TRBJ2-3; 7 positions match TRBD2. Germline lookup yields CDR1 SGHNT and CDR2 YENEEA. The CDR3 has 14 residues. The J segment lost 6 bases and the V segment lost 3 bases, leaving 6 bases of the junction unmatched.